A selection of T cell receptor beta chains follows, all from one sample in a study of T cells after yellow fever vaccination. From the 5' RACE reads, TCRdb called clonotypes with MiXCR, one entry per CDR3 protein. The data show hundreds of thousands of distinct CDR3 sequences, with around an eighth seen just once and over 13% held by the top ten. This sample comprised PBMCs, obtained on the day of the yellow fever booster vaccination. The source is a young man who received the YFV17D yellow fever vaccine. CDR3s leave out the opening cysteine and the closing phenylalanine or tryptophan. The order of the fields is CDR3 protein, J gene, V gene.

CDR3: ASSYTAARAIYEQY; J: TRBJ2-7; V: TRBV6-5
CDR3: ASRLTQGTQETQY; J: TRBJ2-5; V: TRBV6-1
CDR3: SAPATRQQY; J: TRBJ2-7; V: TRBV20-1
CDR3: ASSLGGVGQPQH; J: TRBJ1-5; V: TRBV5-6
CDR3: ASSESAGELF; J: TRBJ2-2; V: TRBV5-1
CDR3: ASRTGWGSPLH; J: TRBJ1-6; V: TRBV5-6
CDR3: ATSDLEAGTGETQY; J: TRBJ2-5; V: TRBV24-1
CDR3: ASRDYGDTQY; J: TRBJ2-3; V: TRBV6-2/TRBV6-3
CDR3: ASSPTGGSSTDTQY; J: TRBJ2-3; V: TRBV18
CDR3: ASSLKGADEQF; J: TRBJ2-1; V: TRBV7-6
CDR3: ATGQLPSYEQY; J: TRBJ2-7; V: TRBV19
CDR3: ASSPDFGANVLT; J: TRBJ2-6; V: TRBV7-2
CDR3: ASSLGTSGSEQY; J: TRBJ2-7; V: TRBV7-2
CDR3: ASSFSSRPYNEQF; J: TRBJ2-1; V: TRBV5-6
CDR3: ASSYGRGLNQPQH; J: TRBJ1-5; V: TRBV6-2/TRBV6-3
CDR3: ATSQRWSEAF; J: TRBJ1-1; V: TRBV15
CDR3: ASSLSSPTGELF; J: TRBJ2-2; V: TRBV5-1
CDR3: ASSLQAGSYNEQF; J: TRBJ2-1; V: TRBV7-9
CDR3: SVSLSGKGTNEQF; J: TRBJ2-1; V: TRBV29-1
CDR3: ASAMDGGGQPQH; J: TRBJ1-5; V: TRBV2
CDR3: SAADRGGTEQY; J: TRBJ2-7; V: TRBV20-1